The clone carrying this T cell receptor beta chain occurred a few times. Its antigen is as yet unknown. The sample belongs to a study of beta chain features in type 1 diabetes. As every portion of the isolated RNA was reverse transcribed, the sequencing read expressed TCRB transcripts. Only in-frame clones appear in the TCRdb table, and some are missing; sequencing was by immunoSEQ multiplex PCR. Of 600,000 to 750,000 clones in the sample, around an eighth were seen once. Overall study findings and caveats: Shortening of TCRB CDR3s, moderate but significant, appeared in all four CD4+ subsets of Type 1 diabetes patients.

The CDR3 has 15 amino acids. The germline gives CDR1 MNHNY, CDR2 SVGAGI (reference sequence). Germline trimming cut 0 bases from V and 5 bases from J; bases unmatched to any gene: 1. The clonotype comes from a man aged 25-45 years with type 1 diabetes. Input material: naive CD4+ T cells from blood. The chain joins TRBV6-6 to TRBJ1-6, with TRBD1 matching over 7 bases. The CDR3 here is CASSYSGTDNSPLHF. The CDR3 nucleotides are TGTGCCAGCAGTTACTCGGGGACAGATAATTCACCCCTCCACTTT.